This T cell receptor beta chain was identified in a study of blood T cell repertoires in COVID-19. This CDR3 is built from 16 residues. V was pared by 2 bases and J by 0 bases, with 10 bases between. The germline V gene encodes CDR1 SGHTA and CDR2 FQGTGA. Clones were sequenced by immunoSEQ multiplex PCR, and TCRdb holds only the in-frame ones, with some missing. The sample holds around 230,000 clones, roughly 79% seen once. What was sequenced was PBMCs or T cells enriched from blood (not recorded which). The chain is built from TRBV7-3 and TRBJ2-2; D remains unclear. The clonotype was recovered from a man aged 35 to 55 who had recovered from COVID-19. In nucleotides, the CDR3 is TGTGCCAGCAGCTTATTTCACGTAGCGAACACCGGGGAGCTGTTTTTT. Its protein is CASSLFHVANTGELFF.